This T cell receptor beta chain was recorded in a study of human T cells and chemical hapten exposure. Time point noted: patch test 1, 2 weeks after DPC sensitization. The treatment: therapeutic diphenylcyclopropenone sensitization with weekly scalp DPC. TCRdb used MiXCR to reprocess the RACE reads, holding one entry per CDR3 protein. The data contain about 100,000 distinct CDR3 sequences, 10% to 13% of them singletons. The sample in question was whole blood, obtained in connection with sensitization to the hapten diphenylcyclopropenone (DPC). The sequence was obtained from a man between 40 and 49 years old with alopecia areata. Some clones in this sample may be carry-over from other donors' samples.

This CDR3 reads CASSQDYRRGASTDTQYF. CDR3 in DNA: TGCGCCAGCAGCCAAGATTACCGCAGGGGTGCTAGCACAGATACGCAGTATTTT. V and J are TRBV4-3 and TRBJ2-3; D is possibly TRBD1 (6 bases). V was clipped by 0 bases and J by 0 bases, with 16 bases between them. The germline V gene has CDR1 LGHNA and CDR2 YSLEER. The CDR3 runs 18 residues.